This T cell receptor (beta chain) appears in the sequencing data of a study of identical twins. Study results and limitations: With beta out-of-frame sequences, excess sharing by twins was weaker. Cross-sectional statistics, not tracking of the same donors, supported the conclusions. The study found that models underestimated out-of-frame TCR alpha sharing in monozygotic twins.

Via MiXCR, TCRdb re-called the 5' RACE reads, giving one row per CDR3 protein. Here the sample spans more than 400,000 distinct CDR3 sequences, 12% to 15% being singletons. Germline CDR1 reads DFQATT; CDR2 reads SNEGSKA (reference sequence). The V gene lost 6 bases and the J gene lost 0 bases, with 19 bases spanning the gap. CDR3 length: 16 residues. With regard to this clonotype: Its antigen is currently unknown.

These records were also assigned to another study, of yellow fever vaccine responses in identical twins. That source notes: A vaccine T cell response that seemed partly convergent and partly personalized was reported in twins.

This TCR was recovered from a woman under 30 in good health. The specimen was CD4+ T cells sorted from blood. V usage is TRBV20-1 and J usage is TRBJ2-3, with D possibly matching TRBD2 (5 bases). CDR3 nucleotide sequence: TGCAGTGCCCTAAGAGGACTTCGGGCTAGCACAGATACGCAGTATTTT. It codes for CSALRGLRASTDTQYF.